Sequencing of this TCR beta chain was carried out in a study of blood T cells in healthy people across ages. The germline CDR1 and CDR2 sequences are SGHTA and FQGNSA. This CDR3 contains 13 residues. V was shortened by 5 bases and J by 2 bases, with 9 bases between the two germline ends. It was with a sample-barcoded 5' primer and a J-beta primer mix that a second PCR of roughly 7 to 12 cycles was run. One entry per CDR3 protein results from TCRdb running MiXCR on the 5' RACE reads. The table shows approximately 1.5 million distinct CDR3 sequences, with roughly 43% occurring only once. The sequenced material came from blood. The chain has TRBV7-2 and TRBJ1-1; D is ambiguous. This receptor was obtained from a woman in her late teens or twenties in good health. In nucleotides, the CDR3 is TGTGCCAGCAGCCAGAGCGCAAACACTGAAGCTTTCTTT. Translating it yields CASSQSANTEAFF.